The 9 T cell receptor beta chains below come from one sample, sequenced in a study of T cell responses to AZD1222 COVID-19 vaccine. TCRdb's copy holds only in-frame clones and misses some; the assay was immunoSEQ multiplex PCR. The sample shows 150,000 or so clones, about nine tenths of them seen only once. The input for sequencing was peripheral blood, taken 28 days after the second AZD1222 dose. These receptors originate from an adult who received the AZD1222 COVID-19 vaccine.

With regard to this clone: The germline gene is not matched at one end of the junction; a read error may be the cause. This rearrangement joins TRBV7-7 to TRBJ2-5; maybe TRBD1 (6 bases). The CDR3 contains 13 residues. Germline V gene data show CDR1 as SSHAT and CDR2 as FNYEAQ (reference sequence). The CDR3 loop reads CASSQGQKETQYF. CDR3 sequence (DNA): TGTGCTAGCAGCCAAGGACAGAAAGAGACCCAGTACTTC.

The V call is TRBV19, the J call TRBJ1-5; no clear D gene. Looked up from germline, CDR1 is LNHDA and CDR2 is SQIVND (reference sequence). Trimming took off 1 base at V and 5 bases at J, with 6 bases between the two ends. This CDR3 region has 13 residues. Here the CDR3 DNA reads TGTGCCAGTAGTATAGTTATCGATCAGCCCCAGCATTTT. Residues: CASSIVIDQPQHF.

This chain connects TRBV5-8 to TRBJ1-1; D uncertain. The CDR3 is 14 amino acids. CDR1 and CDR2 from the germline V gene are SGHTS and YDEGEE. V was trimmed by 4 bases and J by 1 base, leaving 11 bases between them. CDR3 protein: CASSPIPTNTEAFF. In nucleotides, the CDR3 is TGTGCCAGCAGCCCTATACCAACGAACACTGAAGCTTTCTTT.

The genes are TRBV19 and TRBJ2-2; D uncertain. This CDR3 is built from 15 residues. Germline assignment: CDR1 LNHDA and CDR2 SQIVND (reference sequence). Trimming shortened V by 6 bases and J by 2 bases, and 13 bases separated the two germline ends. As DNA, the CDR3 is TGTGCCAGTAGCCCTACCTACAGTAACACCGGGGAGCTGTTTTTT. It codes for CASSPTYSNTGELFF.

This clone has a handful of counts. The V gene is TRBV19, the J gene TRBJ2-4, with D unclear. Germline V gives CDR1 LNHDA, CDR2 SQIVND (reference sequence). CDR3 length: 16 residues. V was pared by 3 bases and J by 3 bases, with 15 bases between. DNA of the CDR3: TGTGCCAGTAGTATGCCCTCCATTAGAGGCAAAAACATTCAGTACTTC. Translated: CASSMPSIRGKNIQYF.

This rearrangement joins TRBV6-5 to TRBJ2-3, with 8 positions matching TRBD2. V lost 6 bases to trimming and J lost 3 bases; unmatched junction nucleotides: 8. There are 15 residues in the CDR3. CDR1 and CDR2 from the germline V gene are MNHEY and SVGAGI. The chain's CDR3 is CASRSPGLGTDTQYF. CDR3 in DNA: TGTGCCAGCAGATCCCCGGGACTAGGGACAGATACGCAGTATTTT.

Here the CDR3 DNA reads TGTGCCAGCACAGGGACTGGAAACACCATATATTTT. Its translation: CASTGTGNTIYF. The chain employs TRBV2 and TRBJ1-3, with D maybe TRBD1 (5 bases). This CDR3 has 12 residues. CDR1 and CDR2 (germline): SNHLY, FYNNEI. The V end was cut by 7 bases, the J end by 2 bases, with 6 bases between. Together with reference TRBV2 and TRBJ1-3, the CDR3 gives the full variable domain: EPEVTQTPSHQVTQMGQEVILRCVPISNHLYFYWYRQILGQKVEFLVSFYNNEISEKSEIFDDQFSVERPDGSNFTLKIRSTKLEDSAMYFCASTGTGNTIYFGEGSWLTVV.

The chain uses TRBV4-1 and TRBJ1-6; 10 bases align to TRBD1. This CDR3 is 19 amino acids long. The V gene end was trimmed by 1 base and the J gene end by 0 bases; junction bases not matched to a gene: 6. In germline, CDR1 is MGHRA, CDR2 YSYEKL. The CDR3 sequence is CASSQAGTGVSSYNSPLHF. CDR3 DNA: TGCGCCAGCAGCCAAGCCGGGACAGGGGTGAGCTCCTATAATTCACCCCTCCACTTT.

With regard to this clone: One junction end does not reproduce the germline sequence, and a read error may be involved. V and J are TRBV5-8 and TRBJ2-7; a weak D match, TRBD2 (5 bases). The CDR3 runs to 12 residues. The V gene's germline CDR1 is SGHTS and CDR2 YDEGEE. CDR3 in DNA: TGTGCCAGCAGCTTAAGGGCTCGCTACGGGGACTTC. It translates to CASSLRARYGDF.